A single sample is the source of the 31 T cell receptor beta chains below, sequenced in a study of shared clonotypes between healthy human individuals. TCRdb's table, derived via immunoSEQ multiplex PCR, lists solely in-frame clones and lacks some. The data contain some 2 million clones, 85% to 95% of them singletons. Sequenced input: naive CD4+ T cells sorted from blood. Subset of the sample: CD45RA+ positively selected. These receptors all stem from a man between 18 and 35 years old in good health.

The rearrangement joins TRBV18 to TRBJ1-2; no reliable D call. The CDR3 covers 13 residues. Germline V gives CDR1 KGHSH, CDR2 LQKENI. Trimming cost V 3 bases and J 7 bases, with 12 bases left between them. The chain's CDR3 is CASSPYDMSGYTF. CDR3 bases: TGTGCCAGCTCACCCTATGATATGAGTGGCTACACCTTC.

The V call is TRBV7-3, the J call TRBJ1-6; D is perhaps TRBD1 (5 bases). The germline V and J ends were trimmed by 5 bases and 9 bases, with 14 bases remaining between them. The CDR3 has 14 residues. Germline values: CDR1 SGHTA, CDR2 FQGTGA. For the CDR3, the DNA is TGTGCCAGCAGCGTCGGTCAGGGTGGTTCACCCCTCCACTTT. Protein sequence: CASSVGQGGSPLHF.

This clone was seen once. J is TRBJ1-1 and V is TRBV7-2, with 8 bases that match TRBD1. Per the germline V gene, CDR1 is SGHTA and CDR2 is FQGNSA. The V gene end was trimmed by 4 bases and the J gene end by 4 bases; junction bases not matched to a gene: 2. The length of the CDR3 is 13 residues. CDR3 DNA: TGTGCCAGCAGCTCGGACAGGGTCACTGAAGCTTTCTTT. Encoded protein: CASSSDRVTEAFF. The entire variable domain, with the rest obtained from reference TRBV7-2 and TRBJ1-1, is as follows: GAGVSQSPSNKVTEKGKDVELRCDPISGHTALYWYRQSLGQGLEFLIYFQGNSAPDKSGLPSDRFSAERTGGSVSTLTIQRTQQEDSAVYLCASSSDRVTEAFFGQGTRLTVV.

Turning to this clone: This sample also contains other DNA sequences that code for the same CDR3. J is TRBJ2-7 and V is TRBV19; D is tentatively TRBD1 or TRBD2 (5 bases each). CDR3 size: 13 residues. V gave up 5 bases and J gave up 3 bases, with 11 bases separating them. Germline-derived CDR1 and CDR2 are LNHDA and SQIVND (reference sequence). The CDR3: CASSRDGYYEQYF. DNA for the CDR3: TGTGCCAGTAGTCGGGACGGATACTACGAGCAGTACTTC.

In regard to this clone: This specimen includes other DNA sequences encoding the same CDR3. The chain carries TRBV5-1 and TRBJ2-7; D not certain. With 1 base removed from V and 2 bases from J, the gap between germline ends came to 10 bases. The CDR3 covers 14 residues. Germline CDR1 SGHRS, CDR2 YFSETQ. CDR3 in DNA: TGCGCCAGCAGCTTGCGTACCGATACCTACGAGCAGTACTTC. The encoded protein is CASSLRTDTYEQYF.

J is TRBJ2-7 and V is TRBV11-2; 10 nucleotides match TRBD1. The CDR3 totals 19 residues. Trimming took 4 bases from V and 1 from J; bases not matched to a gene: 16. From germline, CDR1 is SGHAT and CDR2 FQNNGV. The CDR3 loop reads CASSSGRDRGFPASYEQYF. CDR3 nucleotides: TGTGCCAGCAGCTCTGGGAGGGACAGGGGATTCCCCGCTTCCTACGAGCAGTACTTC.

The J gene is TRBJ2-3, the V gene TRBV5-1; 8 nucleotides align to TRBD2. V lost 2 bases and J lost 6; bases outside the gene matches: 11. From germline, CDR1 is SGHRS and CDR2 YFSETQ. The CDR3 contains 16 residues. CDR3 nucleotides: TGCGCCAGCAGCTTTGATAGCGGGGCAAGTTCGGATACGCAGTATTTT. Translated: CASSFDSGASSDTQYF.

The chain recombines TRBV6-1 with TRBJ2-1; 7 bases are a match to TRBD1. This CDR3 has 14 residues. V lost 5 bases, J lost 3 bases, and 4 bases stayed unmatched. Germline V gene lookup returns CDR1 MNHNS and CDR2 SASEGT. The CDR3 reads CASSSRQGYNEQFF. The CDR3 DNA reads TGTGCCAGCAGTTCTAGACAGGGCTACAATGAGCAGTTCTTC.

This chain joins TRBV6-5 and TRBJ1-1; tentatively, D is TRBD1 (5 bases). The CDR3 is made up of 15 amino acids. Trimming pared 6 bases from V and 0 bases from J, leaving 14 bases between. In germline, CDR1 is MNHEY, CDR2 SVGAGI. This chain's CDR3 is CASSDTTVMNTEAFF. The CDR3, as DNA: TGTGCCAGCAGCGACACGACAGTTATGAACACTGAAGCTTTCTTT.

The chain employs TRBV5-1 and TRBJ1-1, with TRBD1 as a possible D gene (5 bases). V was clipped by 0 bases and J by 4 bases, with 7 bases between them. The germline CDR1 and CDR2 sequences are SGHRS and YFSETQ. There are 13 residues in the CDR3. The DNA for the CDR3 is TGCGCCAGCAGCTTGGATGGGGCCACTGAAGCTTTCTTT. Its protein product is CASSLDGATEAFF.

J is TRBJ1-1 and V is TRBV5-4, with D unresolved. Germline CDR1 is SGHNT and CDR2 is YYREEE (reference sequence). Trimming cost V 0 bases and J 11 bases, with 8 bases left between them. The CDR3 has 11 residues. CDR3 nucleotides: TGTGCCAGCAGCTTGGGGGATGTGGCTTTCTTT. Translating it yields CASSLGDVAFF.

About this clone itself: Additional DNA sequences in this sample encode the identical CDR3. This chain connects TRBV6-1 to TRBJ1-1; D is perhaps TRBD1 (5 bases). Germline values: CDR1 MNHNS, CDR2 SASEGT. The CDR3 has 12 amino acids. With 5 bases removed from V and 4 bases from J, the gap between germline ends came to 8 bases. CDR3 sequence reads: CASSRGGTEAFF. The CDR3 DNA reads TGTGCCAGCAGTCGGGGGGGCACTGAAGCTTTCTTT.

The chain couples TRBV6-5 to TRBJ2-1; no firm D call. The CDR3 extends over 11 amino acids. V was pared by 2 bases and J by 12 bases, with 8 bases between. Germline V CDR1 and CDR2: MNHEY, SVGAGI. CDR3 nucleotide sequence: TGTGCCAGCAGTTACCAATCAGGGCAGTTCTTC. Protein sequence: CASSYQSGQFF.

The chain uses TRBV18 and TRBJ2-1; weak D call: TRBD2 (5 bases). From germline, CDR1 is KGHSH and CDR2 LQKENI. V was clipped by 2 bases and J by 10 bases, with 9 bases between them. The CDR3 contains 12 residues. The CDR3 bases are TGTGCCAGCTCACCAATCGGACTCGAGCAGTTCTTC. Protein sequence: CASSPIGLEQFF.

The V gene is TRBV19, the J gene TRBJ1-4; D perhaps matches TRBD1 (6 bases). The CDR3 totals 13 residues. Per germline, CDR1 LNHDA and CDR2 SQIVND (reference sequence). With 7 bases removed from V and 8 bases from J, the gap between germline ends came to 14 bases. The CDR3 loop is CASIGQGKEKLFF. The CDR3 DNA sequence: TGTGCCAGTATAGGTCAGGGGAAAGAAAAACTGTTTTTT.

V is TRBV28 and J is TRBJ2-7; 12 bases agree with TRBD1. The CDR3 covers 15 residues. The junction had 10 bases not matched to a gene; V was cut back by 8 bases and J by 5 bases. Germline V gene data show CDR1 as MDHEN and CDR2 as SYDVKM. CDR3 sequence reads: CASAYPGTGGDEQYF. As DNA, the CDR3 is TGTGCCAGCGCCTACCCCGGGACAGGGGGCGACGAGCAGTACTTC.

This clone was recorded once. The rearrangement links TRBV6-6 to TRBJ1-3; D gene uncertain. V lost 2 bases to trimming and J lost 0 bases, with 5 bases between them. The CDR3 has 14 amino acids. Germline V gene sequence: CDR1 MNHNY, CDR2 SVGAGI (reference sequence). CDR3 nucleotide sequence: TGTGCCAGCAGTTACGCCAGCTCTGGAAACACCATATATTTT. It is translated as CASSYASSGNTIYF.

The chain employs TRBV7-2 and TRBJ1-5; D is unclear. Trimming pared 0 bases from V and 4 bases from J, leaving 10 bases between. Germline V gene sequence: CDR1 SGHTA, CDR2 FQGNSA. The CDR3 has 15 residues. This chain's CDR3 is CASSLARTANQPQHF. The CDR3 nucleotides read TGTGCCAGCAGCTTAGCGCGCACAGCGAATCAGCCCCAGCATTTT.

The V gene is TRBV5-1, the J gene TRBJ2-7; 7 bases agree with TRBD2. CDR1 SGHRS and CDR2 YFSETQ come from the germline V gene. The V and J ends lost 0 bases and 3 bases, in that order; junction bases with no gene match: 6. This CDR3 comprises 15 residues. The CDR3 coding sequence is TGCGCCAGCAGCTTGGCAGGGACTATAGACTACGAGCAGTACTTC. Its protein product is CASSLAGTIDYEQYF. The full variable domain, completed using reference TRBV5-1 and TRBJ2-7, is KAGVTQTPRYLIKTRGQQVTLSCSPISGHRSVSWYQQTPGQGLQFLFEYFSETQRNKGNFPGRFSGRQFSNSRSEMNVSTLELGDSALYLCASSLAGTIDYEQYFGPGTRLTVT.

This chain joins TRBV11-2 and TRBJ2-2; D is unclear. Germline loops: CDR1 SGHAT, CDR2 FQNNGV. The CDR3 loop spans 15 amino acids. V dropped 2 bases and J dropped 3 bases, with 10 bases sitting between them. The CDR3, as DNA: TGTGCCAGCAGCTTAAGTAGGGCAGACACCGGGGAGCTGTTTTTT. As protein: CASSLSRADTGELFF.

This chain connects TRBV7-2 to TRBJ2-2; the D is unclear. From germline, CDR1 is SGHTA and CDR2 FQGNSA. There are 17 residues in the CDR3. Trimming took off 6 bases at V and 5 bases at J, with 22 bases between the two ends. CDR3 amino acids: CASRVAARNLGTGELFF. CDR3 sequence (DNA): TGTGCCAGCAGGGTTGCGGCGAGGAATCTGGGAACCGGGGAGCTGTTTTTT.

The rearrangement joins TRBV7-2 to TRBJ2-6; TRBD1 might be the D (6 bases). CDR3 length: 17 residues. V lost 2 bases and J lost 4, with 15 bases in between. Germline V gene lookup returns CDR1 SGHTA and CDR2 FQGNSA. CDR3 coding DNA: TGTGCCAGCAGCTTAAGAGGGGGTAGTGAAGGGGCCAACGTCCTGACTTTC. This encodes CASSLRGGSEGANVLTF.

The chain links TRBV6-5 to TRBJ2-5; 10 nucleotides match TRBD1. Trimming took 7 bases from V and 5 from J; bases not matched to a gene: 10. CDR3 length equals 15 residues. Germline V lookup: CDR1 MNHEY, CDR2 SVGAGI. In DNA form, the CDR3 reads TGTGCCAGCACCGGGGACAGGGGCGGGCAGGAGACCCAGTACTTC. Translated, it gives CASTGDRGGQETQYF.

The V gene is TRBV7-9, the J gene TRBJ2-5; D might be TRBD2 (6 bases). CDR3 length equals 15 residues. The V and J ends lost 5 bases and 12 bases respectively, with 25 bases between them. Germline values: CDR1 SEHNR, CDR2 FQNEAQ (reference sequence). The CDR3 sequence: CASSGGSGLPSGKYF. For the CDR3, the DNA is TGTGCCAGCAGCGGAGGTTCGGGACTCCCATCAGGGAAGTACTTC.

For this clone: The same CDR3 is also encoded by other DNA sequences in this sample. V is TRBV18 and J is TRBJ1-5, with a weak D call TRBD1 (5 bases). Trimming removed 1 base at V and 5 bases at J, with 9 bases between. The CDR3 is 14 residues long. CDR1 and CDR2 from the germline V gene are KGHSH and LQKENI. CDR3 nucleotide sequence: TGTGCCAGCTCACCACTACCGGGGGATCAGCCCCAGCATTTT. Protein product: CASSPLPGDQPQHF.

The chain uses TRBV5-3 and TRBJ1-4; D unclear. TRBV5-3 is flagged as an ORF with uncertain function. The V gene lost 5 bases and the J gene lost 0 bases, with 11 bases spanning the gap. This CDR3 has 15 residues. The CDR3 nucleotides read TGTGCCAGAAGGATTGAAGGTGCAACTAATGAAAAACTGTTTTTT. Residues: CARRIEGATNEKLFF.

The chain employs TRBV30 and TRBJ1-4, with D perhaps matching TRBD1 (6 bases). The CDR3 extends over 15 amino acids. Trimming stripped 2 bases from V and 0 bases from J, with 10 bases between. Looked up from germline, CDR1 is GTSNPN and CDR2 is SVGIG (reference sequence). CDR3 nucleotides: TGTGCCTGGAGTAGGTGGGGGCCAACTAATGAAAAACTGTTTTTT. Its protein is CAWSRWGPTNEKLFF.

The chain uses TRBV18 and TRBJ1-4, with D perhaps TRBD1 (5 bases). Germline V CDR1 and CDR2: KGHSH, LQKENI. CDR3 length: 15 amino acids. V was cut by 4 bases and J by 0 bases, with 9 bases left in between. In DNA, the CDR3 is TGTGCCAGCTCACTTCCGACAGCAACTAATGAAAAACTGTTTTTT. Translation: CASSLPTATNEKLFF. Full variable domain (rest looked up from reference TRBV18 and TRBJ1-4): NAGVMQNPRHLVRRRGQEARLRCSPMKGHSHVYWYRQLPEEGLKFMVYLQKENIIDESGMPKERFSAEFPKEGPSILRIQQVVRGDSAAYFCASSLPTATNEKLFFGSGTQLSVL.

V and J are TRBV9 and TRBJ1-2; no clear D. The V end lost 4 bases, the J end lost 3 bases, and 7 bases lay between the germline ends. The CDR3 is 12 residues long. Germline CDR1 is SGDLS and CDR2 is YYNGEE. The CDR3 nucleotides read TGTGCCAGCAGCTCAAACGACTATGGCTACACCTTC. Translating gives CASSSNDYGYTF.

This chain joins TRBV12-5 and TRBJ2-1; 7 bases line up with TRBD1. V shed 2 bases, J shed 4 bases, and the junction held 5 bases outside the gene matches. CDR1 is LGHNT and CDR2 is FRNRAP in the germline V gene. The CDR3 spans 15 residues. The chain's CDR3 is CASGLSQGLYNEQFF. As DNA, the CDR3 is TGTGCTAGTGGTTTGTCACAGGGGCTTTACAATGAGCAGTTCTTC.

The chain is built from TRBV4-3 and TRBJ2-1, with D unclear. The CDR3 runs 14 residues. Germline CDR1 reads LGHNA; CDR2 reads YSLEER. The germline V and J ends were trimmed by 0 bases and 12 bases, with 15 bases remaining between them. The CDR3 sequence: CASSQDYLVLRQFF. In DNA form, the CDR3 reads TGCGCCAGCAGCCAAGATTACCTCGTCCTCAGGCAGTTCTTC.